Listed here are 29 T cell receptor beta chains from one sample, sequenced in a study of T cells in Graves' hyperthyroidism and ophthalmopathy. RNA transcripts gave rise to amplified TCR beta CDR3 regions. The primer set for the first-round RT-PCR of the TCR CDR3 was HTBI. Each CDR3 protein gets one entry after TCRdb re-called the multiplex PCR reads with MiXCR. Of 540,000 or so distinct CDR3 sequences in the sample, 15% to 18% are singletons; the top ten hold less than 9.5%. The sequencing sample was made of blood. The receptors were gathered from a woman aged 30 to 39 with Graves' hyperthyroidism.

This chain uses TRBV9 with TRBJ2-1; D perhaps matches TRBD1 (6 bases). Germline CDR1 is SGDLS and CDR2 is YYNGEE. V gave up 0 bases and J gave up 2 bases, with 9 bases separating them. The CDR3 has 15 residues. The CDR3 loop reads CASSVGQGTYNEQFF. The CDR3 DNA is TGTGCCAGCAGCGTAGGCCAGGGGACCTACAATGAGCAGTTCTTC.

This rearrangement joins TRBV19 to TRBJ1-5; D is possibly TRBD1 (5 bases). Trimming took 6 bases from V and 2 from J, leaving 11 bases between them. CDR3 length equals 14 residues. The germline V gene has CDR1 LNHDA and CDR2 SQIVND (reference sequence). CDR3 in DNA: TGTGCCAGTAGGGCCAGGGACGGCAATCAGCCCCAGCATTTT. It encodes CASRARDGNQPQHF.

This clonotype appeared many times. The CDR3 region is CASSFQGHLPEAFF. The CDR3 DNA follows: TGTGCCAGCAGCTTCCAGGGACATCTCCCTGAAGCTTTCTTT. V usage is TRBV7-2 and J usage is TRBJ1-1, with a possible D match to TRBD1 (6 bases). The CDR3 is made up of 14 amino acids. The germline gives CDR1 SGHTA, CDR2 FQGNSA. Deletions cut 3 bases from V and 6 bases from J, with 14 bases between.

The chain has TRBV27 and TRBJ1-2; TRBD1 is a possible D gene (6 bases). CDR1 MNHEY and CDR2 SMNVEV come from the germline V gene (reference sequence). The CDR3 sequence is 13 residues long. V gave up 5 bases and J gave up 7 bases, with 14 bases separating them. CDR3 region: CASSMSRGVGYTF. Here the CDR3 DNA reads TGTGCCAGCAGTATGAGCAGGGGAGTTGGCTACACCTTC.

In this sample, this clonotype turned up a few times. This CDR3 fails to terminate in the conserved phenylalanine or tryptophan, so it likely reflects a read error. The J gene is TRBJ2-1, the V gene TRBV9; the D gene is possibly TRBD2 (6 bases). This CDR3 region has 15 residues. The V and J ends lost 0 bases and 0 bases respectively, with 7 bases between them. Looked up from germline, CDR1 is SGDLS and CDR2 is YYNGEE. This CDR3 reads CASSVGGTSYNEQFL. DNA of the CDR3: TGTGCCAGCAGCGTAGGCGGGACCTCCTACAATGAGCAGTTCCTC.

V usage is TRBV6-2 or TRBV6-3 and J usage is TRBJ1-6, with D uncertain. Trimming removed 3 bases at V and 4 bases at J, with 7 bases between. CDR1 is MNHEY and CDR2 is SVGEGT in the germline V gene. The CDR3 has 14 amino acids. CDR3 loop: CASSYRDYNSPLHF. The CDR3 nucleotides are TGTGCCAGCAGTTATCGGGATTATAATTCACCCCTCCACTTT.

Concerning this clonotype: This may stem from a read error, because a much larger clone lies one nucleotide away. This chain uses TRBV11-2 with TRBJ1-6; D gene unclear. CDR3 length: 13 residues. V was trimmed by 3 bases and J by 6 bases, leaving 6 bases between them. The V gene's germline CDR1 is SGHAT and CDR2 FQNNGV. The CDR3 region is CASSLGCNSPLHF. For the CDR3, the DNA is TGTGCCAGCAGCTTGGGCTGTAATTCACCCCTCCACTTT.

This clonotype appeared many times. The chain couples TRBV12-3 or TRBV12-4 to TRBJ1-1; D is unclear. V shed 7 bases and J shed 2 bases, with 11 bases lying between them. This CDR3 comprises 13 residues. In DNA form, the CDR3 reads TGTGCCAGCAACCTTGGGAGCAACACTGAAGCTTTCTTT. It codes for CASNLGSNTEAFF.

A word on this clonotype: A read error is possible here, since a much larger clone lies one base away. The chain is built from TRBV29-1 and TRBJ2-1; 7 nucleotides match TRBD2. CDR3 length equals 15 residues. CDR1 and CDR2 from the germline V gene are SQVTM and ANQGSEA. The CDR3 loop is CGVDQTSRGYNEQFF. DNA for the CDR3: TGCGGCGTTGACCAGACTAGCCGGGGATACAATGAGCAGTTCTTC.

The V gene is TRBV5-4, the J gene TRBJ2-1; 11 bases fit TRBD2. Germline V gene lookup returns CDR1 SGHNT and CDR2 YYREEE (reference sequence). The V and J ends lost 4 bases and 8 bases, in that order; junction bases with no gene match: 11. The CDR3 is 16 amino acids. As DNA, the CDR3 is TGTGCCAGCAGCCAGTCTATAGCGGGAGGGCCCGATGAGCAGTTCTTC. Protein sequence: CASSQSIAGGPDEQFF. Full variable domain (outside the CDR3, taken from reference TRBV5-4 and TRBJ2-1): ETGVTQSPTHLIKTRGQQVTLRCSSQSGHNTVSWYQQALGQGPQFIFQYYREEENGRGNFPPRFSGLQFPNYSSELNVNALELDDSALYLCASSQSIAGGPDEQFFGPGTRLTVL.

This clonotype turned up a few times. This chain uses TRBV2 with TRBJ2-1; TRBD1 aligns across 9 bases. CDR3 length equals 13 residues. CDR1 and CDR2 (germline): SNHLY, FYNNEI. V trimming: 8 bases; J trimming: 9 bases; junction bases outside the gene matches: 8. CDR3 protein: CASAGTGRGEQFF. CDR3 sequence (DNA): TGTGCCAGCGCAGGGACAGGGCGGGGTGAGCAGTTCTTC.

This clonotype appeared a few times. Written as DNA, the CDR3 is TGTGCCAGCAGCCAAGACCCGGGACAGCATCAGCCCCAGCATTTT. This gives the protein CASSQDPGQHQPQHF. The chain recombines TRBV3-1 with TRBJ1-5; 7 bases line up with TRBD1. The CDR3 has 15 residues. CDR1 and CDR2 (germline): LGHDT, YNNKEL (reference sequence). V gave up 0 bases and J gave up 5 bases; unmatched junction bases: 4.

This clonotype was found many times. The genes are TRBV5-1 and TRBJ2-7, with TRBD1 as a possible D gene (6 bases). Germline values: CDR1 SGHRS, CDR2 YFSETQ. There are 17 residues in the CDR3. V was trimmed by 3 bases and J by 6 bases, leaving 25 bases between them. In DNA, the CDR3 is TGCGCCAGCAGCTCGAAAGACGGGACAACCGAGTGGTCCGAGCAGTACTTC. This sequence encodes CASSSKDGTTEWSEQYF.

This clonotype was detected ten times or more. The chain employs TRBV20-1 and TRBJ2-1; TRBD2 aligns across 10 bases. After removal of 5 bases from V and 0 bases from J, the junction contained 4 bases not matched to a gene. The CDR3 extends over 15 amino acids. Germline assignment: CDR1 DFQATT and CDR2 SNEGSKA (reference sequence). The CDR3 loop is CSAPTSGFSYNEQFF. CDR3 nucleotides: TGCAGTGCTCCGACTAGCGGGTTCTCCTACAATGAGCAGTTCTTC.

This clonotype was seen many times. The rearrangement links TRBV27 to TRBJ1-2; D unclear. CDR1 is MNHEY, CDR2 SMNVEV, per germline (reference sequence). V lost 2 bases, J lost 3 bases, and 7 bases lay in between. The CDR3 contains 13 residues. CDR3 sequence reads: CASSLVPDYGYTF. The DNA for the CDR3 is TGTGCCAGCAGTTTAGTCCCAGACTATGGCTACACCTTC.

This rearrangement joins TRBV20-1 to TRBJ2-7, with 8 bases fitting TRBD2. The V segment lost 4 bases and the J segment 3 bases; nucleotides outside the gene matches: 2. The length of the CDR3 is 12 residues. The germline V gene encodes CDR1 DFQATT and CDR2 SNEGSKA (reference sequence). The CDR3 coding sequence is TGCAGTGCTACGGGGGGGGACTACGAGCAGTACTTC. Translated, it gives CSATGGDYEQYF.

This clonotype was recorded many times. In DNA form, the CDR3 reads TGTGCCATCAGTGAAGGGCTGAGGGGCAGCCAGCCCCAGCATTTT. Translation: CAISEGLRGSQPQHF. The chain is built from TRBV10-3 and TRBJ1-5, with D perhaps TRBD1 (5 bases). Trimming left V 3 bases short and J 7 bases short, with 16 bases between. Germline values: CDR1 ENHRY, CDR2 SYGVKD. The CDR3 is 15 residues long.

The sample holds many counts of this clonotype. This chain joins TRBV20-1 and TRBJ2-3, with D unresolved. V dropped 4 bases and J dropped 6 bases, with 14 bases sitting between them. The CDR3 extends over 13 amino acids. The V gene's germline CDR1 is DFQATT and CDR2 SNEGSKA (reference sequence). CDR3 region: CSAIRSVGDTQYF. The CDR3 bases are TGCAGTGCTATACGCTCCGTCGGGGATACGCAGTATTTT.

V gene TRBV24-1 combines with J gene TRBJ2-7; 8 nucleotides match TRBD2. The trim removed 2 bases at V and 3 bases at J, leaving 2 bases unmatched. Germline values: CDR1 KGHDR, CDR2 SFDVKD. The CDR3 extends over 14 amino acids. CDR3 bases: TGTGCCACCAGTGATTCCGGGACTAGCTACGAGCAGTACTTC. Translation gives CATSDSGTSYEQYF.

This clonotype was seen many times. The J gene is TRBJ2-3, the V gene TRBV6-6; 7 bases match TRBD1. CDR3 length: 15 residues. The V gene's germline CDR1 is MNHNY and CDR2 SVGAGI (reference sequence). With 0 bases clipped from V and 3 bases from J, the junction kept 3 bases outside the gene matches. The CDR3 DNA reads TGTGCCAGCAGTTACTCGGACAGGTCAACAGATACGCAGTATTTT. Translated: CASSYSDRSTDTQYF.

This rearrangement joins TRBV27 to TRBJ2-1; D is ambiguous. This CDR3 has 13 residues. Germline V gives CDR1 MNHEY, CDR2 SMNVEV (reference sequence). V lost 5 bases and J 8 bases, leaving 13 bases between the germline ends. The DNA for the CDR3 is TGTGCCAGCAGTCCCTTGACCGTCTATGAGCAGTTCTTC. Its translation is CASSPLTVYEQFF.

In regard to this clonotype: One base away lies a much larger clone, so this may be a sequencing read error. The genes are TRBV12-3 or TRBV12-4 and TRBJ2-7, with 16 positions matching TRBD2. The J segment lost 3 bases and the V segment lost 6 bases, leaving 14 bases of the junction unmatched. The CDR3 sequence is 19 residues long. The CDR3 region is CASRGSPGLAGGEGYEQYF. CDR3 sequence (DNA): TGTGCCAGCAGGGGTTCTCCGGGACTAGCGGGAGGGGAGGGCTACGAGCAGTACTTC.

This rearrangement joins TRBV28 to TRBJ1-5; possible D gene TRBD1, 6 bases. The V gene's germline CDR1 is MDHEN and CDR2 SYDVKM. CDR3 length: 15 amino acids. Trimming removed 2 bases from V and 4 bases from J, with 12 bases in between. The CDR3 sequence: CASSLIQGGNQPQHF. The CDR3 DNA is TGTGCCAGCAGTTTAATACAGGGTGGGAATCAGCCCCAGCATTTT.

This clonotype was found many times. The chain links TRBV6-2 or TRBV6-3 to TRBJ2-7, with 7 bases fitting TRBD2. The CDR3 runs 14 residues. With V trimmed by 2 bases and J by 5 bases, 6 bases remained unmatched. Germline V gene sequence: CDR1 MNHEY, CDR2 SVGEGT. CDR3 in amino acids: CASSYGGSQNEQYF. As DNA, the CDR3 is TGTGCCAGCAGTTACGGCGGGAGTCAGAACGAGCAGTACTTC.

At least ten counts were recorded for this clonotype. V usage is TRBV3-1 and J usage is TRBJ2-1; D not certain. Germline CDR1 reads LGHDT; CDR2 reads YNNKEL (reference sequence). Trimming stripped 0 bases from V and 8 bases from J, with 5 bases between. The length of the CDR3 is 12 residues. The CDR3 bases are TGTGCCAGCAGCCAAGATCCGGATGAGCAGTTCTTC. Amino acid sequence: CASSQDPDEQFF.

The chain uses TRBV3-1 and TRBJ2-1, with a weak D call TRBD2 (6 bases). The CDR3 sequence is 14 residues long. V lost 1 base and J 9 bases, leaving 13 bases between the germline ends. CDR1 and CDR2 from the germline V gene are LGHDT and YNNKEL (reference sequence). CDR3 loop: CASSQGRGSGEQFF. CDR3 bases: TGTGCCAGCAGCCAAGGGCGGGGAAGTGGTGAGCAGTTCTTC.

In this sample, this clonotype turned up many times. The CDR3, as DNA: TGTGCCAGCAGCCAAGTTACTGACGCCTTCGAGCAGTACTTC. Protein sequence: CASSQVTDAFEQYF. V and J are TRBV4-2 and TRBJ2-7; D unresolved. V dropped 1 base and J dropped 6 bases, with 13 bases sitting between them. The CDR3 spans 14 residues. CDR1 and CDR2 from the germline V gene are LGHNA and YNFKEQ.

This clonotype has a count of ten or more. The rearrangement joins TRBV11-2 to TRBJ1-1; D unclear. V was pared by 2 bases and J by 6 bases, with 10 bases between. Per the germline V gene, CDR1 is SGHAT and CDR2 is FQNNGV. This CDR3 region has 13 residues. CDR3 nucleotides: TGTGCCAGCAGCTTAAGAGACCGGTCTGAAGCTTTCTTT. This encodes CASSLRDRSEAFF. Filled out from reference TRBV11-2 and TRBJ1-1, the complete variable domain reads EAGVAQSPRYKIIEKRQSVAFWCNPISGHATLYWYQQILGQGPKLLIQFQNNGVVDDSQLPKDRFSAERLKGVDSTLKIQPAKLEDSAVYLCASSLRDRSEAFFGQGTRLTVV.

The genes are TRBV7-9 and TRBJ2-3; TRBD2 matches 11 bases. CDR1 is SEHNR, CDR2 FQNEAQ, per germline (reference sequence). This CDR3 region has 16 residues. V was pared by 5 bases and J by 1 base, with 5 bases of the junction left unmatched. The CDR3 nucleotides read TGTGCCAGCAGCGCAAGGACTAGCGGGCGCACAGATACGCAGTATTTT. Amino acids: CASSARTSGRTDTQYF.